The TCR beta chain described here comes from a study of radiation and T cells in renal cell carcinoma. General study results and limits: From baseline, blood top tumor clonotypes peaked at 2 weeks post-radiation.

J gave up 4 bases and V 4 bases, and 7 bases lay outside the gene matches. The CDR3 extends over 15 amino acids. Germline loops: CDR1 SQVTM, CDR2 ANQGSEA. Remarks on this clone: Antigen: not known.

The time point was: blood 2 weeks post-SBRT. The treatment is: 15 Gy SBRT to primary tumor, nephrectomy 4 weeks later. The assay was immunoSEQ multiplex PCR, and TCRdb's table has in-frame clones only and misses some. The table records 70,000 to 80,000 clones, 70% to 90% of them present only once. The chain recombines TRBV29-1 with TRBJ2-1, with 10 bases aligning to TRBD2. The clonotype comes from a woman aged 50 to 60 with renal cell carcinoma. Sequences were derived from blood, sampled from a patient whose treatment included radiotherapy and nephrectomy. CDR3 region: CSVGWGTSEYNEQFF. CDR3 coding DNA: TGCAGCGTTGGCTGGGGGACTAGCGAATACAATGAGCAGTTCTTC.